A single sample gave rise to the 12 T cell receptor beta chains below, sequenced in a study of blood T cells in healthy people across ages. With a J-beta primer mix and a sample-barcoded 5' primer, a second PCR ran 7 to 11 cycles. TCRdb re-analysed the 5' RACE reads in MiXCR, keeping a single row per CDR3 protein. Of approximately 960,000 distinct CDR3 sequences listed, around 29% are singletons. This same sample was also taken into another study, of T cells of mothers and their children.

Material for sequencing was blood. These TCRs come from a woman aged 40 to 50 in good health.

This clonotype was detected ten times or more. The chain is built from TRBV11-2 and TRBJ2-5; TRBD2 matches 9 bases. The CDR3 loop spans 17 amino acids. Germline values: CDR1 SGHAT, CDR2 FQNNGV. The V segment lost 3 bases and the J segment 5 bases; nucleotides outside the gene matches: 13. CDR3 nucleotide sequence: TGTGCCAGCAGCTTTTACGGTCTAGCGGGGCGTTTGGAGACCCAGTACTTC. Translating gives CASSFYGLAGRLETQYF.

This chain joins TRBV7-8 and TRBJ1-5; D not certain. This CDR3 spans 15 amino acids. Germline V gene sequence: CDR1 SGHVS, CDR2 FQNEAQ. V gave up 1 base and J gave up 3 bases, with 10 bases separating them. CDR3 nucleotides: TGTGCCAGCAGCTTAGTTTCCGGGCCCAATCAGCCCCAGCATTTT. Translated, it gives CASSLVSGPNQPQHF.

The genes are TRBV28 and TRBJ1-1; unclear D gene. Germline lookup yields CDR1 MDHEN and CDR2 SYDVKM. This CDR3 spans 13 amino acids. V was shortened by 7 bases and J by 0 bases, with 9 bases between the two germline ends. CDR3 DNA sequence: TGTGCCAGCACACTTCAGCTGAACACTGAAGCTTTCTTT. Translated: CASTLQLNTEAFF.

This clonotype was observed at least ten times. V is TRBV18 and J is TRBJ1-3, with D tentatively TRBD1 (5 bases). Germline V CDR1 and CDR2: KGHSH, LQKENI. Trimming took off 0 bases at V and 0 bases at J, with 9 bases between the two ends. This CDR3 comprises 16 residues. The CDR3 DNA reads TGTGCCAGCTCACCACCGGGACGGGACTCTGGAAACACCATATATTTT. Amino acid sequence: CASSPPGRDSGNTIYF.

This clonotype has a handful of counts. The rearrangement joins TRBV7-9 to TRBJ1-2; D uncertain. V was trimmed by 3 bases and J by 8 bases, leaving 10 bases between them. The CDR3 is made up of 12 amino acids. Germline CDR1 SEHNR, CDR2 FQNEAQ (reference sequence). This chain's CDR3 is CASSFGPGGYTF. CDR3 in DNA: TGTGCCAGCAGCTTTGGCCCCGGAGGCTACACCTTC.

The chain has TRBV27 and TRBJ2-5; no clear D gene. The J call may be wrong; the DNA end is better matched by TRBJ2-7. The CDR3 has 14 residues. The germline gives CDR1 MNHEY, CDR2 SMNVEV (reference sequence). Written as DNA, the CDR3 is TGTGCCAGCAGTTTATCGTACGGTCCCTACGAGCAGTACTTC. It codes for CASSLSYGPYEQYF.

This clonotype was observed a few times. The rearrangement joins TRBV9 to TRBJ2-1, with 8 bases lining up with TRBD2. J gave up 7 bases and V 3 bases, and 6 bases lay outside the gene matches. Looked up from germline, CDR1 is SGDLS and CDR2 is YYNGEE. There are 14 residues in the CDR3. The CDR3: CASSGSGGPNEQFF. The CDR3 nucleotides read TGTGCCAGCAGCGGTTCGGGGGGGCCGAATGAGCAGTTCTTC.

This clonotype was observed a few times. The chain couples TRBV11-2 to TRBJ1-2, with D hard to call. Deletions cut 5 bases from V and 8 bases from J, with 21 bases between. Germline CDR1 reads SGHAT; CDR2 reads FQNNGV. The CDR3 has 15 residues. DNA for the CDR3: TGTGCCAGCAGCCTTCCCCGGGCCCCGCGGCAGGGCTACACCTTC. It specifies CASSLPRAPRQGYTF.

V gene TRBV10-3 combines with J gene TRBJ2-1, with 7 nucleotides matching TRBD2. The CDR3 is made up of 16 amino acids. The ends lost 4 bases at V and 5 bases at J; junction bases unmatched: 11. CDR1 is ENHRY, CDR2 SYGVKD, per germline. This CDR3 is CAISGGGRGLDNEQFF. The CDR3 DNA reads TGTGCCATCAGTGGGGGGGGGAGGGGTCTGGACAATGAGCAGTTCTTC.

Here the CDR3 DNA reads TGTGCCAGCAGCGACAGGGGGCTAGCAAATCAGCCCCAGCATTTT. Its translation: CASSDRGLANQPQHF. This chain connects TRBV7-8 to TRBJ1-5; 10 positions match TRBD1. The CDR3 spans 15 residues. V gave up 5 bases and J gave up 4 bases; unmatched junction bases: 5. CDR1 is SGHVS and CDR2 is FQNEAQ in the germline V gene.

This clonotype has at least ten counts. The gene calls are TRBV7-2 and TRBJ2-7; 11 bases agree with TRBD2. This CDR3 has 18 amino acids. CDR1 is SGHTA, CDR2 FQGNSA, per germline. The J segment lost 1 base and the V segment lost 3 bases, leaving 11 bases of the junction unmatched. CDR3 loop: CASSFKNLAGGSSYEQYF. The CDR3 region has the DNA TGTGCCAGCAGCTTCAAAAACCTAGCGGGGGGCAGTTCCTACGAGCAGTACTTC.

V usage is TRBV20-1 and J usage is TRBJ1-1; unclear D gene. CDR1 is DFQATT, CDR2 SNEGSKA, per germline (reference sequence). Trimming left V 1 base short and J 4 bases short, with 13 bases between. This CDR3 spans 14 amino acids. The CDR3, as DNA: TGCAGTGCTAGAGGTACGTCGGGGAGCACTGAAGCTTTCTTT. Its protein product is CSARGTSGSTEAFF.